The 21 T cell receptor beta chains listed next were all sequenced from one sample in a study of cytomegalovirus exposure and HLA in healthy donors. PCR involved 60 Vbeta and 13 Jbeta primers. TCRdb's copy holds only in-frame clones and misses some; the assay was immunoSEQ multiplex PCR. The repertoire holds over 150,000 clones, with around 83% as singletons. The sample taken for sequencing was PBMCs. These TCRs come from a man between 25 and 39 years old in good health and CMV-seropositive.

V and J are TRBV5-1 and TRBJ2-1; no clear D. Per the germline V gene, CDR1 is SGHRS and CDR2 is YFSETQ. This CDR3 is built from 15 residues. Trimming shortened V by 4 bases and J by 0 bases, and 11 bases separated the two germline ends. The DNA of the CDR3 is TGCGCCAGCAGCCCGCCTCCCAGCTCCTACAATGAGCAGTTCTTC. Encoded protein: CASSPPPSSYNEQFF.

Points on this clone: A read error may account for a junction end that differs from germline. This rearrangement joins TRBV7-9 to TRBJ2-2, with D maybe TRBD1 (6 bases). The CDR3 has 17 residues. Germline values: CDR1 SEHNR, CDR2 FQNEAQ (reference sequence). The CDR3 nucleotides read TGTTCCAGCAGCTCCCCGATGGACAGCGCGAACACCGGGGAGCTGTTTTTT. This gives the protein CSSSSPMDSANTGELFF.

The CDR3 bases are TGTGCCAGCAGTGGTTCAGGACAGGGCTACGAGCAGTACTTC. Translation: CASSGSGQGYEQYF. The chain couples TRBV7-6 to TRBJ2-7; TRBD1 matches 8 bases. Germline V gene sequence: CDR1 SGHVS, CDR2 FNYEAQ. V shed 6 bases, J shed 3 bases, and the junction held 7 bases outside the gene matches. The length of the CDR3 is 14 residues.

The rearrangement uses TRBV29-1 and TRBJ1-1; D gene ambiguous. The CDR3 has 15 residues. Germline loops: CDR1 SQVTM, CDR2 ANQGSEA. Trimming removed 0 bases from V and 3 bases from J, with 14 bases in between. The DNA of the CDR3 is TGCAGCGTTGAAGACGAGGGCGGGAAGGACACTGAAGCTTTCTTT. Its protein is CSVEDEGGKDTEAFF.

The V and J genes are TRBV11-1 and TRBJ2-5; 7 positions agree with TRBD1. The germline gives CDR1 SGHAT, CDR2 FQDESV (reference sequence). J lost 5 bases, V lost 4 bases, and 7 bases had no gene match. CDR3 size: 14 residues. The CDR3: CASSSRQGSETQYF. For the CDR3, the DNA is TGTGCCAGCAGCTCGAGACAGGGATCCGAGACCCAGTACTTC.

The rearrangement joins TRBV5-6 to TRBJ2-3; D is perhaps TRBD1 (5 bases). The CDR3 contains 13 residues. The germline V and J ends were trimmed by 3 bases and 3 bases, with 8 bases remaining between them. CDR1 SGHDT and CDR2 YYEEEE come from the germline V gene. CDR3 residues: CASSWAGTDTQYF. The CDR3 DNA reads as TGTGCCAGCAGCTGGGCAGGGACAGATACGCAGTATTTT.

The chain couples TRBV6-1 to TRBJ1-4; D unclear. Germline V gives CDR1 MNHNS, CDR2 SASEGT. The CDR3 extends over 11 amino acids. V lost 5 bases to trimming and J lost 7 bases, with 5 bases between them. CDR3 nucleotide sequence: TGTGCCAGCAGTTACGGTGAAAAACTGTTTTTT. Amino acids: CASSYGEKLFF.

To note about this clone: One end of the junction is discordant with germline, which a read error may explain. CDR3 residues: CSSSHARRAQDPGELFF. In DNA form, the CDR3 reads TGTTCCAGCAGCCACGCCCGGCGGGCCCAGGACCCCGGGGAGCTGTTTTTT. V gene TRBV7-9 combines with J gene TRBJ2-2; D is perhaps TRBD2 (5 bases). Germline loops: CDR1 SEHNR, CDR2 FQNEAQ (reference sequence). This CDR3 comprises 17 residues.

The chain couples TRBV5-1 to TRBJ2-3; TRBD1 matches at 8 bases. Germline CDR1 SGHRS, CDR2 YFSETQ. V trimming: 3 bases; J trimming: 1 base; junction bases outside the gene matches: 4. The CDR3 loop spans 15 amino acids. CDR3 sequence reads: CASSWVGQGTDTQYF. CDR3 sequence (DNA): TGCGCCAGCAGCTGGGTGGGACAGGGCACAGATACGCAGTATTTT.

The rearrangement uses TRBV19 and TRBJ1-1; no reliable D call. This CDR3 has 16 residues. Germline V gives CDR1 LNHDA, CDR2 SQIVND (reference sequence). V was trimmed by 0 bases and J by 11 bases, leaving 22 bases between them. CDR3 sequence: CASSIETSRPRIGAFF. DNA for the CDR3: TGTGCCAGTAGTATAGAAACCTCTAGGCCCAGAATTGGGGCTTTCTTT.

The CDR3 DNA sequence: TGTGCCAGCTCACTCGGGACAGCGAGCTCTGGGGCCAACGTCCTGACTTTC. As protein: CASSLGTASSGANVLTF. The chain combines TRBV18 with TRBJ2-6; 7 bases align to TRBD1. The CDR3 extends over 17 amino acids. With 4 bases clipped from V and 0 bases from J, the junction kept 6 bases outside the gene matches. CDR1 and CDR2 from the germline V gene are KGHSH and LQKENI. The variable domain in full, with the rest retrieved from reference TRBV18 and TRBJ2-6, is NAGVMQNPRHLVRRRGQEARLRCSPMKGHSHVYWYRQLPEEGLKFMVYLQKENIIDESGMPKERFSAEFPKEGPSILRIQQVVRGDSAAYFCASSLGTASSGANVLTFGAGSRLTVL.

This clone appeared a single time. The chain employs TRBV19 and TRBJ1-5, with D maybe TRBD1 (5 bases). This CDR3 has 14 residues. V was clipped by 7 bases and J by 9 bases, with 19 bases between them. Germline V lookup: CDR1 LNHDA, CDR2 SQIVND (reference sequence). The CDR3 is CASTPGSASRPQHF. The CDR3 nucleotides read TGTGCCAGTACCCCAGGGTCTGCGTCGCGGCCCCAGCATTTT. The complete variable domain, with remaining parts taken from reference TRBV19 and TRBJ1-5, reads DGGITQSPKYLFRKEGQNVTLSCEQNLNHDAMYWYRQDPGQGLRLIYYSQIVNDFQKGDIAEGYSVSREKKESFPLTVTSAQKNPTAFYLCASTPGSASRPQHFGDGTRLSIL.

CDR3 protein: CASSWGSGTGELFF. The CDR3 DNA reads as TGCGCCAGCAGCTGGGGCTCGGGCACCGGGGAGCTGTTTTTT. This chain connects TRBV5-1 to TRBJ2-2; possible D gene TRBD1, 5 bases. Trimming pared 3 bases from V and 4 bases from J, leaving 10 bases between. Germline loops: CDR1 SGHRS, CDR2 YFSETQ. This CDR3 contains 14 residues.

This clone was observed a single time. Different DNA sequences within this sample yield the same CDR3. CDR3 amino acids: CASSQGPSGRRRDYEQYF. CDR3 nucleotides: TGCGCCAGCAGCCAGGGCCCTAGCGGGAGGAGAAGGGACTACGAGCAGTACTTC. V is TRBV4-1 and J is TRBJ2-7; 11 nucleotides align to TRBD2. Germline-derived CDR1 and CDR2 are MGHRA and YSYEKL. The CDR3 loop spans 18 amino acids. V shed 3 bases and J 3 bases; nucleotides not matched to a gene: 13.

This chain uses TRBV18 with TRBJ1-5; D gene unclear. CDR3 length: 15 amino acids. The V and J ends lost 3 bases and 3 bases respectively, with 12 bases between them. Germline V gene data show CDR1 as KGHSH and CDR2 as LQKENI. The CDR3 DNA sequence: TGTGCCAGCTCACCCGTGGGCTTGGACAATCAGCCCCAGCATTTT. The encoded protein is CASSPVGLDNQPQHF.

The rearrangement links TRBV27 to TRBJ2-7; D is possibly TRBD2 (6 bases). The V end lost 6 bases, the J end lost 6 bases, and 21 bases lay between the germline ends. Germline CDR1 reads MNHEY; CDR2 reads SMNVEV (reference sequence). CDR3 length: 15 amino acids. Here the CDR3 DNA reads TGTGCCAGCAGGGCCAATTGGGGGGAGGTTGGCGAGCAGTACGTC. This encodes CASRANWGEVGEQYV.

The chain links TRBV4-3 to TRBJ1-1; a possible D gene is TRBD1 (5 bases). CDR1 and CDR2 (germline): LGHNA, YSLEER. There are 15 residues in the CDR3. Trimming took off 7 bases at V and 0 bases at J, with 15 bases between the two ends. The chain's CDR3 is CASTRSDSLNTEAFF. The CDR3 DNA follows: TGCGCCAGCACCCGCTCAGACAGCTTGAACACTGAAGCTTTCTTT.

This chain links TRBV5-1 with TRBJ2-5, with 7 positions matching TRBD2. CDR1 is SGHRS and CDR2 is YFSETQ in the germline V gene. V lost 1 base and J lost 5; bases outside the gene matches: 14. The CDR3 runs to 17 residues. The CDR3 region has the DNA TGCGCCAGCAGCTTGTTTTCCCAGACTAGCACCTATGAGACCCAGTACTTC. Protein product: CASSLFSQTSTYETQYF.

The chain uses TRBV6-5 and TRBJ2-6, with D possibly being TRBD2 (5 bases). Trimming removed 2 bases at V and 1 base at J, with 9 bases between. CDR1 is MNHEY and CDR2 is SVGAGI in the germline V gene. The length of the CDR3 is 16 residues. CDR3 amino acids: CASSYVGVSGANVLTF. DNA of the CDR3: TGTGCCAGCAGTTACGTCGGGGTGTCTGGGGCCAACGTCCTGACTTTC.

This sequence joins TRBV4-3 and TRBJ1-2; 9 positions agree with TRBD1. The CDR3 has 18 amino acids. CDR1 is LGHNA, CDR2 YSLEER, per germline. The V and J ends lost 1 base and 6 bases, in that order; junction bases with no gene match: 15. CDR3 sequence reads: CASSQGHLQGAPYNGYTF. CDR3 DNA sequence: TGCGCCAGCAGCCAAGGCCACTTACAGGGGGCGCCCTATAATGGCTACACCTTC.

V and J are TRBV7-2 and TRBJ2-1; the match to TRBD2 covers 10 bases. Germline values: CDR1 SGHTA, CDR2 FQGNSA. The J segment lost 4 bases and the V segment lost 1 base, leaving 4 bases of the junction unmatched. This CDR3 contains 16 residues. In nucleotides, the CDR3 is TGTGCCAGCAGCTTAGACCTAGCGGGAGTTTACAATGAGCAGTTCTTC. This translates into CASSLDLAGVYNEQFF. The full variable domain, completed using reference TRBV7-2 and TRBJ2-1, is GAGVSQSPSNKVTEKGKDVELRCDPISGHTALYWYRQSLGQGLEFLIYFQGNSAPDKSGLPSDRFSAERTGGSVSTLTIQRTQQEDSAVYLCASSLDLAGVYNEQFFGPGTRLTVL.